This T cell receptor (beta chain) was sequenced during a study of shared clonotypes between healthy human individuals. Findings and limits, study-wide: Only blood was sampled, and tissue TCR repertoires likely differ from blood ones.

As for this clone: Its antigen is as yet unknown.

The germline V and J ends were trimmed by 0 bases and 8 bases, with 13 bases remaining between them. CDR3 length: 14 amino acids. The V gene's germline CDR1 is MNHNY and CDR2 SVGAGI (reference sequence). The repertoire was sequenced with immunoSEQ multiplex PCR; TCRdb's copy has only in-frame clones and lacks some. The profile shows fewer than 800,000 clones, around 90% of them singletons. Naive CD8 populations comprised CD45RO-negative cells positively selected for CCR7, excluding terminally differentiated effector memory CD45RA+ cells. The sequenced sample consisted of naive CD8+ T cells sorted from blood. The chain combines TRBV6-6 with TRBJ1-2, with a possible D match to TRBD1 (5 bases). The TCR was taken from a man younger than 45 in good health. The CDR3 DNA follows: TGTGCCAGCAGTTACTCGATTCGGGGCGCGGGCTACACCTTC. Protein product: CASSYSIRGAGYTF.